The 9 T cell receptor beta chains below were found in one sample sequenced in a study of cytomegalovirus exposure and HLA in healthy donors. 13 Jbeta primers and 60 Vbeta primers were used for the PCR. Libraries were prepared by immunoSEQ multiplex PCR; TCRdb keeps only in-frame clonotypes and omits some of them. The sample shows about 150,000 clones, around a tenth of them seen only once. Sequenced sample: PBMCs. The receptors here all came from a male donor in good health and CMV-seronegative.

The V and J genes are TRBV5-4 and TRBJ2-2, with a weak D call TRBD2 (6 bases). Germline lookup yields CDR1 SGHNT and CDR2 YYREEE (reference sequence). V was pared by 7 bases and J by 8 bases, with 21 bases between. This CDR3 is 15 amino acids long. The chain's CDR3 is CASRGGGEREGELFF. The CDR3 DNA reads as TGTGCCAGCCGGGGAGGAGGGGAACGCGAAGGGGAGCTGTTTTTT.

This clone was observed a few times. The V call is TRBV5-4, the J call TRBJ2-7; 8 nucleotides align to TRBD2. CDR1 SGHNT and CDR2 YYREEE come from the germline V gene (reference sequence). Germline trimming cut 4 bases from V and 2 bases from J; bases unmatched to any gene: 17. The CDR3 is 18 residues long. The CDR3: CASSAVLFTGTRPYEQYF. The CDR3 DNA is TGTGCCAGCAGCGCTGTGCTATTTACCGGGACTAGACCCTACGAGCAGTACTTC.

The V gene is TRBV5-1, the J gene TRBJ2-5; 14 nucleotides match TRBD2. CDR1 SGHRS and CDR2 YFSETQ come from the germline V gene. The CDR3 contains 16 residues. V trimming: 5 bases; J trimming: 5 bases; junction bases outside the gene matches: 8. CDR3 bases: TGCGCCAGCAGACCCGGGACTAGCGGGGGTAGGGAGACCCAGTACTTC. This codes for CASRPGTSGGRETQYF. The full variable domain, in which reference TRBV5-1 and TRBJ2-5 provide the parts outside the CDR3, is KAGVTQTPRYLIKTRGQQVTLSCSPISGHRSVSWYQQTPGQGLQFLFEYFSETQRNKGNFPGRFSGRQFSNSRSEMNVSTLELGDSALYLCASRPGTSGGRETQYFGPGTRLLVL.

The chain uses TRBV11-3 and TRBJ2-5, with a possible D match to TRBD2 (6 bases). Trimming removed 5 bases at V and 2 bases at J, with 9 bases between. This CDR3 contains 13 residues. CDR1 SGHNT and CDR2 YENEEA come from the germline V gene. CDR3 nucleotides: TGTGCCAGCAGCACGGGAGAGCAAGAGACCCAGTACTTC. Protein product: CASSTGEQETQYF.

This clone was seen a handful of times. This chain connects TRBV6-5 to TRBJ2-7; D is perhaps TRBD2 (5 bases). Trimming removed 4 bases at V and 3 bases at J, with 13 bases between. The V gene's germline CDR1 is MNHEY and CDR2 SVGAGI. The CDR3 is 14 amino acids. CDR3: CASSSRGEYYEQYF. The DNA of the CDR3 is TGTGCCAGCAGTTCCCGGGGAGAATACTACGAGCAGTACTTC.

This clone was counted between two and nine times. This CDR3 is CASSLAASATDTQYF. The DNA of the CDR3 is TGCGCCAGCAGCTTGGCGGCTAGCGCCACAGATACGCAGTATTTT. V is TRBV5-1 and J is TRBJ2-3; D perhaps matches TRBD2 (6 bases). This CDR3 is 15 amino acids long. Germline V gene lookup returns CDR1 SGHRS and CDR2 YFSETQ. V lost 0 bases, J lost 2 bases, and 10 bases lay in between.

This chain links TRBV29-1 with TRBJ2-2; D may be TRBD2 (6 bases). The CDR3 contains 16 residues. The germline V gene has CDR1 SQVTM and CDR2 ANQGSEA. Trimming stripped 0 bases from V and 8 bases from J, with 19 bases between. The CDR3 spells CSVEDLQGTGSGELFF. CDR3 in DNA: TGCAGCGTTGAAGATCTTCAAGGGACTGGCAGTGGGGAGCTGTTTTTT.

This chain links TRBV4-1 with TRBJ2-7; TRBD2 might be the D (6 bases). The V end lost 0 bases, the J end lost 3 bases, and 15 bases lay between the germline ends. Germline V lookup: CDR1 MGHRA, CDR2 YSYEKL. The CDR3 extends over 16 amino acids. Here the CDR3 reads CASSQESAGNFYEQYF. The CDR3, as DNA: TGCGCCAGCAGCCAAGAATCAGCGGGCAACTTCTACGAGCAGTACTTC.

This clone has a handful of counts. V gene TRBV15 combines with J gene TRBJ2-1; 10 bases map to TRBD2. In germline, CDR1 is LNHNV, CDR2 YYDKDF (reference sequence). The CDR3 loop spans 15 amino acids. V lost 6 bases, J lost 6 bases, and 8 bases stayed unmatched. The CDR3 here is CATSTLAGAGNEQFF. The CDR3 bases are TGTGCCACCAGTACCCTAGCGGGAGCCGGCAATGAGCAGTTCTTC. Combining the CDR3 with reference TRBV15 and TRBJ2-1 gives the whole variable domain DAMVIQNPRYQVTQFGKPVTLSCSQTLNHNVMYWYQQKSSQAPKLLFHYYDKDFNNEADTPDNFQSRRPNTSFCFLDIRSPGLGDTAMYLCATSTLAGAGNEQFFGPGTRLTVL.